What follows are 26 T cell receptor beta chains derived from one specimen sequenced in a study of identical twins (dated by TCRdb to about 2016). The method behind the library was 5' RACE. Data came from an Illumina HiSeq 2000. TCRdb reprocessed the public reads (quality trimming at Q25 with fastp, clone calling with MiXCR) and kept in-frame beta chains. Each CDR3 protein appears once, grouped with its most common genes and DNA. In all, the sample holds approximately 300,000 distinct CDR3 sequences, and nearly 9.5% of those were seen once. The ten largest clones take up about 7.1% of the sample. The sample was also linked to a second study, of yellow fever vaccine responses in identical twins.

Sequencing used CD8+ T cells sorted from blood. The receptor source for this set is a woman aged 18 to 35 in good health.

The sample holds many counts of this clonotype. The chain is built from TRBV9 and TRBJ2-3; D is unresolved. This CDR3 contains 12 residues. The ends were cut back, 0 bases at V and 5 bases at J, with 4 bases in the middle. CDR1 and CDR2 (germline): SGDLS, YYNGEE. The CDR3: CASSVVEDTQYF. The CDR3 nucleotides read TGTGCCAGCAGCGTAGTCGAAGATACGCAGTATTTT.

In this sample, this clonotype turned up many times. The CDR3 DNA reads as TGTGCCAGCAGTATTAGCGGAACATACAATGAGCAGTTCTTC. Its translation is CASSISGTYNEQFF. This chain links TRBV27 with TRBJ2-1; weak D call: TRBD2 (6 bases). CDR1 MNHEY and CDR2 SMNVEV come from the germline V gene (reference sequence). This CDR3 is built from 14 residues. V shed 5 bases and J shed 4 bases, with 12 bases lying between them.

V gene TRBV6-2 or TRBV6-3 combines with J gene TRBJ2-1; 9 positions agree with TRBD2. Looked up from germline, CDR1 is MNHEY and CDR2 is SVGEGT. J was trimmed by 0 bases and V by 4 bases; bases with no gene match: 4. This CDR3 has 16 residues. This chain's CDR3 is CASSWGGRASYNEQFF. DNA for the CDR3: TGTGCCAGCAGTTGGGGCGGGAGGGCCTCCTACAATGAGCAGTTCTTC.

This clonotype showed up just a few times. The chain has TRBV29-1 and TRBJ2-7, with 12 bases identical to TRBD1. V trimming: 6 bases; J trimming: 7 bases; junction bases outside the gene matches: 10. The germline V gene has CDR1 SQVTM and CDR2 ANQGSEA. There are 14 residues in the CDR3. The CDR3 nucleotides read TGCAGCGTACCGGGACAGGGGGCCTCCAGGGAGCAGTACTTC. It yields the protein CSVPGQGASREQYF.

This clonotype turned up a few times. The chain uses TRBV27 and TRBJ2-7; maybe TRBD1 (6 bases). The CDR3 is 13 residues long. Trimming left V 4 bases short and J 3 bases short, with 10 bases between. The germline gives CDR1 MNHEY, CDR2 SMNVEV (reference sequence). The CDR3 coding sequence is TGTGCCAGCAGTTCCCTGGACAGCTACGAGCAGTACTTC. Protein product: CASSSLDSYEQYF.

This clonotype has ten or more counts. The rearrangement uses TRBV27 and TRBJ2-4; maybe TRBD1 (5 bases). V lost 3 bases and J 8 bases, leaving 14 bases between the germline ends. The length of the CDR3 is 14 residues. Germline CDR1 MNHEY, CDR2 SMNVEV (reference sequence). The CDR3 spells CASSLSSGHDIQYF. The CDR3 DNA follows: TGTGCCAGCAGTTTGTCTTCCGGACACGACATTCAGTACTTC.

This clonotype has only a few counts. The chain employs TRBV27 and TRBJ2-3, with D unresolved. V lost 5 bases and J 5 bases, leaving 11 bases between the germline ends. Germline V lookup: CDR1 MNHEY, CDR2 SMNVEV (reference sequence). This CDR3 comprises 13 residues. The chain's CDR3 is CASSPRIVDTQYF. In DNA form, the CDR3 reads TGTGCCAGCAGTCCGCGTATAGTAGATACGCAGTATTTT.

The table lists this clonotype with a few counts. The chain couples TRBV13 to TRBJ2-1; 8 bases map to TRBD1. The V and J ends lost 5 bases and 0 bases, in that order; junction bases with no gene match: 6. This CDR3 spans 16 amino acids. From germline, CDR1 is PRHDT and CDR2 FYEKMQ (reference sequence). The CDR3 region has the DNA TGTGCCAGCAGCCCCGAACAGGGGGGCTCCTACAATGAGCAGTTCTTC. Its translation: CASSPEQGGSYNEQFF.

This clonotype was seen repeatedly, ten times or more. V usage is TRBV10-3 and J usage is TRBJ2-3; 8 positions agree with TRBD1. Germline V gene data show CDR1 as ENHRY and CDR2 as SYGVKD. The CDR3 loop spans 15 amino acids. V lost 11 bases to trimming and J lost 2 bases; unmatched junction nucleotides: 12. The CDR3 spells CAVQDRDRSTDTQYF. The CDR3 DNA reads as TGTGCCGTACAGGACAGGGACAGATCCACAGATACGCAGTATTTT.

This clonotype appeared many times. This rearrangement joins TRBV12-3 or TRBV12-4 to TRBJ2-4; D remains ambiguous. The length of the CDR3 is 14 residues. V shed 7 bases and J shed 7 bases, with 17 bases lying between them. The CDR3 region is CASTNPLSWNIQYF. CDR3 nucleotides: TGTGCCAGCACCAACCCCCTGTCTTGGAACATTCAGTACTTC.

The DNA of the CDR3 is TGTGCCAGCATTTTCGGGGATAGCGGGAGCAGCACAGATACGCAGTATTTT. Translating it yields CASIFGDSGSSTDTQYF. This sequence joins TRBV12-3 or TRBV12-4 and TRBJ2-3, with 9 bases aligning to TRBD2. The CDR3 loop spans 17 amino acids. With 7 bases clipped from V and 0 bases from J, the junction kept 11 bases outside the gene matches.

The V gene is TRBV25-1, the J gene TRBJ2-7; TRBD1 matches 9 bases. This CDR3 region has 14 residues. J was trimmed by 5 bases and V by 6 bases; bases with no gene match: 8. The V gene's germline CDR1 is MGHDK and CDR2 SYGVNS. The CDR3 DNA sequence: TGTGCCAGCAGCCGGGGACAGGGTATCGACGAGCAGTACTTC. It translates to CASSRGQGIDEQYF.

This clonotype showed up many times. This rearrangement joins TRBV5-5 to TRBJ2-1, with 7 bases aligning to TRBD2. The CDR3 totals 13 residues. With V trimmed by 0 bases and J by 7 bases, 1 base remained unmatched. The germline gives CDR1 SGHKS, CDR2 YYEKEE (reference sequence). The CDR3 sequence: CASSLGSGNEQFF. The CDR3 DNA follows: TGTGCCAGCAGCTTGGGTAGCGGGAATGAGCAGTTCTTC.

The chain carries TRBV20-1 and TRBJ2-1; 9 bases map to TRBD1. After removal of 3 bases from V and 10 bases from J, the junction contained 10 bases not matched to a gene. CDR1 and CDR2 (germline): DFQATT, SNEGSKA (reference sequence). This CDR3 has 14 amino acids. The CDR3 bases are TGCAGTGCTAGGGAAGACAGGGGGATTTTCGAGCAGTTCTTC. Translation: CSAREDRGIFEQFF.

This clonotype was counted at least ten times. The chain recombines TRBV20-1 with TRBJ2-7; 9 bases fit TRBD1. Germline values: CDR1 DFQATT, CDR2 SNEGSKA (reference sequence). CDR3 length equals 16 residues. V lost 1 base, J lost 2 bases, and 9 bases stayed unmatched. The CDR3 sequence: CSARVLGTGNPYEQYF. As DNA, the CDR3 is TGCAGTGCTAGAGTGTTAGGGACAGGGAACCCCTACGAGCAGTACTTC.

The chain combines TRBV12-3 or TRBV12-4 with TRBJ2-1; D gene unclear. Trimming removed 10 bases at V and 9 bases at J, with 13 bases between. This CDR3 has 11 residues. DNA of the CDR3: TGTGCCATTCGGTGGGGTACTGAGCAGTTCTTC. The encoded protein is CAIRWGTEQFF.

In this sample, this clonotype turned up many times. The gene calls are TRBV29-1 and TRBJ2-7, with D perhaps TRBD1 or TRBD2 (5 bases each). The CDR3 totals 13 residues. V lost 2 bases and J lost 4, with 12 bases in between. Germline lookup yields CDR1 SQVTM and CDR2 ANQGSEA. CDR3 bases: TGCAGCGTTGAACTCCAGGGCGGGTACGAGCAGTACTTC. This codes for CSVELQGGYEQYF.

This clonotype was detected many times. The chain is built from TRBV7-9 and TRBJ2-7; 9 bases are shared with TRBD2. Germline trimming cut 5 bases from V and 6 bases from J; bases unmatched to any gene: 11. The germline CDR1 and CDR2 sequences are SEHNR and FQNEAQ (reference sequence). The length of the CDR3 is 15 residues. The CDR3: CASSPRTSVPTEQYF. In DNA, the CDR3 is TGTGCCAGCAGCCCCAGGACTAGCGTCCCTACCGAGCAGTACTTC.

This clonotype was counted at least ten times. In nucleotides, the CDR3 is TGCGCCAGCAGCTTACACCGTAGTGGGGTCCCGCAAGAGACCCAGTACTTC. Translating it yields CASSLHRSGVPQETQYF. The chain uses TRBV5-1 and TRBJ2-5; D is uncertain. From germline, CDR1 is SGHRS and CDR2 YFSETQ. The CDR3 has 17 amino acids. Trimming removed 2 bases at V and 2 bases at J, with 19 bases between. The variable domain in full, with the rest retrieved from reference TRBV5-1 and TRBJ2-5, is KAGVTQTPRYLIKTRGQQVTLSCSPISGHRSVSWYQQTPGQGLQFLFEYFSETQRNKGNFPGRFSGRQFSNSRSEMNVSTLELGDSALYLCASSLHRSGVPQETQYFGPGTRLLVL.

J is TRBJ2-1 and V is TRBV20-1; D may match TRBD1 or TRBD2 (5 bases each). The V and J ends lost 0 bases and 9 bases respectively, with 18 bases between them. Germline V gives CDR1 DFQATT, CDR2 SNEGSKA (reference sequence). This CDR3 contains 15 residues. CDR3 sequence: CSARDLRGDFGEQFF. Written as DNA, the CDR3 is TGCAGTGCTAGAGATCTTAGGGGAGACTTCGGTGAGCAGTTCTTC.

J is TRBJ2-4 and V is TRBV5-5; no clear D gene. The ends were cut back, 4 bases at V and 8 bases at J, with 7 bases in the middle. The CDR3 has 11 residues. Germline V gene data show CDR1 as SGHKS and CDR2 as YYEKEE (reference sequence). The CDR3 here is CASSPGHIQYF. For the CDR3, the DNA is TGTGCCAGCAGCCCCGGGCACATTCAGTACTTC.

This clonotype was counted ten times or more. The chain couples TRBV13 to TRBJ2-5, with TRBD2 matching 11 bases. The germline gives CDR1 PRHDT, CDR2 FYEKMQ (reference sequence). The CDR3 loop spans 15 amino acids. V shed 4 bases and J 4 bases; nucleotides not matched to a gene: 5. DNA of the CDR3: TGTGCCAGCAGCTCCCTAGCGGGGGGCGGAGAGACCCAGTACTTC. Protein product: CASSSLAGGGETQYF.

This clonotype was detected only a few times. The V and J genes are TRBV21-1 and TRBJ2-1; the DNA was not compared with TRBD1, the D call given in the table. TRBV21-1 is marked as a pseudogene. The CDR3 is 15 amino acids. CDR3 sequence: CASSLNPGQPNEQFF. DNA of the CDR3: TGTGCCAGCAGTCTTAATCCGGGACAACCAAATGAGCAGTTCTTC.

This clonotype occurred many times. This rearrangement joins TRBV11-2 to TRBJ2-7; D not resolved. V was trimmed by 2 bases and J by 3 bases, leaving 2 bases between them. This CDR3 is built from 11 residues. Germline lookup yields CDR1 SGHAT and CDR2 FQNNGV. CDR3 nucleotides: TGTGCCAGCAGCTTAAACTACGAGCAGTACTTC. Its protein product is CASSLNYEQYF.

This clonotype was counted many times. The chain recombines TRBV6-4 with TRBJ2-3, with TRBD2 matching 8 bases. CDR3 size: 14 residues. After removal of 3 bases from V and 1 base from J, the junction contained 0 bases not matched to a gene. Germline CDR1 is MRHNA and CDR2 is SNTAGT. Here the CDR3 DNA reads TGTGCCAGCAGTGAGCGGGGGGGCACAGATACGCAGTATTTT. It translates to CASSERGGTDTQYF.

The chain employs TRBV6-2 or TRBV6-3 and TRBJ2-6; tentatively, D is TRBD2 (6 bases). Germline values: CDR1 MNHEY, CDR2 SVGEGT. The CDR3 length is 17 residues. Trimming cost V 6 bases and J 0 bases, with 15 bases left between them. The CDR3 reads CASSWGDSSSGANVLTF. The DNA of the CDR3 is TGTGCCAGCAGCTGGGGGGACTCCAGCTCTGGGGCCAACGTCCTGACTTTC.